This T cell receptor (beta chain) is from a study of T cell clones after liver transplantation. CDR1 is MNHNS, CDR2 SASEGT, per germline. The CDR3 is 16 residues long. Trimming took 3 bases from V and 4 from J, leaving 13 bases between them. Clones were read by immunoSEQ multiplex PCR, and TCRdb kept only the in-frame ones, dropping some. Of tens of thousands of clones in the sample, 92% were seen once. CD3+CD4+ and CD3+CD8+ cells were FACS-sorted from thawed unstimulated PBMCs. Material: CD4+ T cells from blood, obtained nearly 26 months after liver transplant. The source is a human patient who received a liver transplant. Some of the T cells may derive from the graft donor. This chain links TRBV6-1 with TRBJ2-6, with D possibly matching TRBD1 (5 bases). The CDR3 DNA reads TGTGCCAGCAGTGAGTTTCAGGGTGGAGGGGCCAACGTCCTGACTTTC. It translates to CASSEFQGGGANVLTF.